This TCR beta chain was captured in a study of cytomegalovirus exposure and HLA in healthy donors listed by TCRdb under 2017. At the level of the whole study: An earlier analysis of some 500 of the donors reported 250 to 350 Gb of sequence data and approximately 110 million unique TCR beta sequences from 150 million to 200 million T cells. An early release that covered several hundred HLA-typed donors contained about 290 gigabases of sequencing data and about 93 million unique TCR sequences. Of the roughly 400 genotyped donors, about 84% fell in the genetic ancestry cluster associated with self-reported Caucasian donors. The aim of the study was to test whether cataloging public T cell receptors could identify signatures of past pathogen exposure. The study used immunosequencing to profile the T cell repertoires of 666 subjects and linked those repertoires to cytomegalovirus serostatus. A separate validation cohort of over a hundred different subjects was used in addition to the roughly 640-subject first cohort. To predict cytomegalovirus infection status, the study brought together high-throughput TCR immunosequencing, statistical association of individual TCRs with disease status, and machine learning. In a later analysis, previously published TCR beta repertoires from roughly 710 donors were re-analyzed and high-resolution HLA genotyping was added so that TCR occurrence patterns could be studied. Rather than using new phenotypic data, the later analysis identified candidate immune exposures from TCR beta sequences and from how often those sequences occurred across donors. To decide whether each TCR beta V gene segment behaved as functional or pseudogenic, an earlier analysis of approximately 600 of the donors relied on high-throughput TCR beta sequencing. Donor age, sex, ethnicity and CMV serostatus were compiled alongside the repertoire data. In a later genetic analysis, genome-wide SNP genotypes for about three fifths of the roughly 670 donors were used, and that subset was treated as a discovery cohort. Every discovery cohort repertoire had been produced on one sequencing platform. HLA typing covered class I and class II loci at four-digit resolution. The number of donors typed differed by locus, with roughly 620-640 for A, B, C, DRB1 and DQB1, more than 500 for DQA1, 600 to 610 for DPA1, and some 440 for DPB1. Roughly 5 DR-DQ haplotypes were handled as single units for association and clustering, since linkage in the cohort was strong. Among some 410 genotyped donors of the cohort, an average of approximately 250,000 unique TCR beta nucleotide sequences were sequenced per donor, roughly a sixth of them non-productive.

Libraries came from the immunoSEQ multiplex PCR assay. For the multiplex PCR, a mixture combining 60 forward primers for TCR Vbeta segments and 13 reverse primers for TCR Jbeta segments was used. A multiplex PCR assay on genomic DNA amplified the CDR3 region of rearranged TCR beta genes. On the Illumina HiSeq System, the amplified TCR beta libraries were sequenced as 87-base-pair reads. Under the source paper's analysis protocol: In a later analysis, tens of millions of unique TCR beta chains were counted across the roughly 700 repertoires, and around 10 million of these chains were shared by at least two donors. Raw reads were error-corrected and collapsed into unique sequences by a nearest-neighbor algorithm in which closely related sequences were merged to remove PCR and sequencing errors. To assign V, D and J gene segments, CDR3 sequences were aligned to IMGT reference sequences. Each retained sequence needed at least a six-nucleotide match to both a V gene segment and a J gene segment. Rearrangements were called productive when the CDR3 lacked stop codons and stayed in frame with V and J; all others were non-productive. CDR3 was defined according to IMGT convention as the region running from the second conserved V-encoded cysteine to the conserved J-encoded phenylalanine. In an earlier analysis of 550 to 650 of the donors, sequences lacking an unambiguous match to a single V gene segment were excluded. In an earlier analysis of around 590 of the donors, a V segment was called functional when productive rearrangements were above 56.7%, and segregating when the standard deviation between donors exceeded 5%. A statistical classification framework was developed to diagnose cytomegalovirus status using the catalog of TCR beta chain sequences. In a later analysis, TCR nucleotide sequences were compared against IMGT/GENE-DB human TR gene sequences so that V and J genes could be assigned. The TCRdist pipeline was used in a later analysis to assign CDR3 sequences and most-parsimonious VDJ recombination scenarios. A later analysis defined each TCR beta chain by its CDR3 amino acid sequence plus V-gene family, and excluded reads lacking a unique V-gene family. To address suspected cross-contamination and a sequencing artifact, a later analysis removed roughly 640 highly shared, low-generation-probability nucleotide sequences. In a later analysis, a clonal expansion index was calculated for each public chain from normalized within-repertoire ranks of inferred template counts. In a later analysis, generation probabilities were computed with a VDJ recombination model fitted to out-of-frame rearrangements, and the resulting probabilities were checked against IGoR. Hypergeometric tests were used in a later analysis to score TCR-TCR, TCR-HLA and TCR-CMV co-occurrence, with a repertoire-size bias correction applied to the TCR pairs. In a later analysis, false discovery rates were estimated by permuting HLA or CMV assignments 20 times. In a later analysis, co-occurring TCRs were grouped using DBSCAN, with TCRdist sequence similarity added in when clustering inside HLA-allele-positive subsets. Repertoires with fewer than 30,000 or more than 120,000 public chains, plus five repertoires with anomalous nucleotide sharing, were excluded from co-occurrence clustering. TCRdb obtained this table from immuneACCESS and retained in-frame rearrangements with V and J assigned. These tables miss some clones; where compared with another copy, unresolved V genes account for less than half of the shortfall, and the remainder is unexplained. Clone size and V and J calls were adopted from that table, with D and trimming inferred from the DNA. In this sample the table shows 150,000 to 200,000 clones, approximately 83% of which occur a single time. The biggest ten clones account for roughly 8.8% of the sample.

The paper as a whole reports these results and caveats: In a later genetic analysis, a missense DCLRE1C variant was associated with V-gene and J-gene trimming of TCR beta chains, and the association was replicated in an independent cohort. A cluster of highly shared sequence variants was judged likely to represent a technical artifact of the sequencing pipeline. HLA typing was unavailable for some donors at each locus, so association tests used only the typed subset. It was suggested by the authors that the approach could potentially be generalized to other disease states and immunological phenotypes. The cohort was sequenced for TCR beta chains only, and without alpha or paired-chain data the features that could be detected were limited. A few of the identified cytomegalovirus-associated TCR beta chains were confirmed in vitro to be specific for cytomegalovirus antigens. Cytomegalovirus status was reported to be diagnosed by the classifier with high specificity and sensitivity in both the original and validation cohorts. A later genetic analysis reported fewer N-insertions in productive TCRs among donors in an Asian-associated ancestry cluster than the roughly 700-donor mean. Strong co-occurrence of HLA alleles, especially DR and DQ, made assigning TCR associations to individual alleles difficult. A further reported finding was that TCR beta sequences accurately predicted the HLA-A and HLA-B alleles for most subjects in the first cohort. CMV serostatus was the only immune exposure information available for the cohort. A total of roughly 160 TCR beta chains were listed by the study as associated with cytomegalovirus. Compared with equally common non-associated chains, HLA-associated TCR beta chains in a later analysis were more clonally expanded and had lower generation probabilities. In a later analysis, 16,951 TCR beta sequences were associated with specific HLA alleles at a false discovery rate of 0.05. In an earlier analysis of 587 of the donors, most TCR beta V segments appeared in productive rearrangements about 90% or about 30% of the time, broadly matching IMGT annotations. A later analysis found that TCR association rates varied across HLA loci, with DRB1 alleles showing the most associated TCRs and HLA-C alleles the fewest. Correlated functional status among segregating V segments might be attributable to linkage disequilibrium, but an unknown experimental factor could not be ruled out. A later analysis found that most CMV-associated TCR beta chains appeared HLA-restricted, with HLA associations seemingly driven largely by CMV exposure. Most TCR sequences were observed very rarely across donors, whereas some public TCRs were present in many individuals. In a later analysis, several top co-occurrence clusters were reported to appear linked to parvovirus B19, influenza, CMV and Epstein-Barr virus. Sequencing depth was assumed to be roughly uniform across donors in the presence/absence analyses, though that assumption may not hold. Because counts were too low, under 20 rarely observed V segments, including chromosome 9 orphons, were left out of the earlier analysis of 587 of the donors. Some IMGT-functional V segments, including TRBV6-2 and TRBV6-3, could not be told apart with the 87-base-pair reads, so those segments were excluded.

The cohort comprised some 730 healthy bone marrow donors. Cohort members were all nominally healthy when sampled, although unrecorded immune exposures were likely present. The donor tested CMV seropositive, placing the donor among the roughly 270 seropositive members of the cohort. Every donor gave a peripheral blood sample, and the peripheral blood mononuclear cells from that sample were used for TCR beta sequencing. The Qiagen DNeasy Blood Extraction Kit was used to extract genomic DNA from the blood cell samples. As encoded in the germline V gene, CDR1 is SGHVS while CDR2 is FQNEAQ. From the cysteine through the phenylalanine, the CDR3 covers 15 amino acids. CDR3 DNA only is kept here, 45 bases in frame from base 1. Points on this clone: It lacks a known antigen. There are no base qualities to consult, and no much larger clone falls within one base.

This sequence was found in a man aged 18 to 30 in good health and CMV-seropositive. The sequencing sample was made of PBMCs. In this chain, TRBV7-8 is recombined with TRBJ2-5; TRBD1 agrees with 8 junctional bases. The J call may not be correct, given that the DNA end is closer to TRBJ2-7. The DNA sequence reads TGTGCCAGCAGCTATACGGGACAGGCATACTACGAGCAGTACTTC. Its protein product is CASSYTGQAYYEQYF.